This T cell receptor beta chain originates from a study of cytomegalovirus exposure and HLA in healthy donors. This PCR relied on a set of 60 Vbeta primers and 13 Jbeta primers. Assay: immunoSEQ multiplex PCR; the TCRdb copy retains only in-frame clones and omits some. The sample contains about 110,000 clones, around 81% of which appear only once. The CDR3 runs 15 residues. Germline lookup yields CDR1 LNHNV and CDR2 YYDKDF (reference sequence). V was pared by 2 bases and J by 0 bases, with 11 bases between. The chain combines TRBV15 with TRBJ2-7; perhaps TRBD1 as D (6 bases). The clonotype originates from a woman aged 30 to 39 in good health and CMV-seronegative. The sequenced sample consisted of PBMCs. The CDR3 protein is CATSRSGAPSYEQYF. CDR3 nucleotide sequence: TGTGCCACCAGCAGATCAGGGGCCCCCTCCTACGAGCAGTACTTC.